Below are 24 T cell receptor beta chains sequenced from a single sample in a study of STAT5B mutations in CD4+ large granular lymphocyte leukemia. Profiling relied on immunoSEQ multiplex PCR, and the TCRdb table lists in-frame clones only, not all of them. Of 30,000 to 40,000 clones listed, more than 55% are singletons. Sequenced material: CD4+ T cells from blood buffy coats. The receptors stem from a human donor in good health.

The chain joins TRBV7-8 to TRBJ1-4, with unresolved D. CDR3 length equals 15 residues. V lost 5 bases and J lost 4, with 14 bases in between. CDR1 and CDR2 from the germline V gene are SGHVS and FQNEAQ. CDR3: CASSRWRSDNEKLFF. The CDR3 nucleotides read TGTGCCAGCAGCAGATGGAGGTCGGATAATGAAAAACTGTTTTTT.

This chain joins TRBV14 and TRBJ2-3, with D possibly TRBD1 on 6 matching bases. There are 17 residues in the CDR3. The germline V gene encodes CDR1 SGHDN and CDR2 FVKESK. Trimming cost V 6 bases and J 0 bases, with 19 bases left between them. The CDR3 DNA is TGTGCCAGCAGTCACTTAACGGGACACCAGAGCACAGATACGCAGTATTTT. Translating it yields CASSHLTGHQSTDTQYF.

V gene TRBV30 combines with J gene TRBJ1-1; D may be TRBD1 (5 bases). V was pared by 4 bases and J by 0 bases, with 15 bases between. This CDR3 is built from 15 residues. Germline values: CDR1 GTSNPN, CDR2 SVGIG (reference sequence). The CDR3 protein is CAWNGGVRMNTEAFF. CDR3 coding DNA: TGTGCCTGGAACGGGGGGGTTCGTATGAACACTGAAGCTTTCTTT.

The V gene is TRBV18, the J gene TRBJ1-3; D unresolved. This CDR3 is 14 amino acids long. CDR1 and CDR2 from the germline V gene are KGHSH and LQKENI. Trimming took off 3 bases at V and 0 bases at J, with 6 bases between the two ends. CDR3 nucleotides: TGTGCCAGCTCACCCGATTACTCTGGAAACACCATATATTTT. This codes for CASSPDYSGNTIYF.

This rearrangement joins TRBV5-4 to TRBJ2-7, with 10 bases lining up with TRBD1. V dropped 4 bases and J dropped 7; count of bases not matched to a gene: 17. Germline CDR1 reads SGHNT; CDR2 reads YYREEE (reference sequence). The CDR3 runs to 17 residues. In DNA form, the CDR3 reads TGTGCCAGCAGCCCCTCGGGGACAGGGGTCCTCTTGGGGGAGCAGTACTTC. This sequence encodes CASSPSGTGVLLGEQYF. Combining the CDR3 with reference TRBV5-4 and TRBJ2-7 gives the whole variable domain ETGVTQSPTHLIKTRGQQVTLRCSSQSGHNTVSWYQQALGQGPQFIFQYYREEENGRGNFPPRFSGLQFPNYSSELNVNALELDDSALYLCASSPSGTGVLLGEQYFGPGTRLTVT.

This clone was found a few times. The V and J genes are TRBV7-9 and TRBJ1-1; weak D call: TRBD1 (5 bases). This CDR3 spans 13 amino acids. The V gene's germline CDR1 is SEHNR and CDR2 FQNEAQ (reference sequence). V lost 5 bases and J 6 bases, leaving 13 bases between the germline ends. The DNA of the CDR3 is TGTGCCAGCAGCGAACAGGCTAACGCTGAAGCTTTCTTT. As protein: CASSEQANAEAFF.

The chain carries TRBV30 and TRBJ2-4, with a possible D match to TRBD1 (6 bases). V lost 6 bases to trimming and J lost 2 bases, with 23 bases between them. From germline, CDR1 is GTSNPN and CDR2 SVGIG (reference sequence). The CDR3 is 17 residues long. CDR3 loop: CACRLSQGPRTKNIQYF. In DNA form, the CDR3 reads TGTGCCTGTAGATTATCACAGGGACCCCGAACCAAAAACATTCAGTACTTC. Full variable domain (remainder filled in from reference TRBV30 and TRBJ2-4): SQTIHQWPATLVQPVGSPLSLECTVEGTSNPNLYWYRQAAGRGLQLLFYSVGIGQISSEVPQNLSASRPQDRQFILSSKKLLLSDSGFYLCACRLSQGPRTKNIQYFGAGTRLSVL.

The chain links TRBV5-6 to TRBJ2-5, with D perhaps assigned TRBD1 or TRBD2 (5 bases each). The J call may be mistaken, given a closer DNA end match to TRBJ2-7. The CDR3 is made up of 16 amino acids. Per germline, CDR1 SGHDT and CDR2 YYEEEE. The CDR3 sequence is CASSLVPRGARYEQYF. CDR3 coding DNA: TGTGCCAGCAGCTTGGTCCCCAGAGGGGCCCGATACGAGCAGTACTTC.

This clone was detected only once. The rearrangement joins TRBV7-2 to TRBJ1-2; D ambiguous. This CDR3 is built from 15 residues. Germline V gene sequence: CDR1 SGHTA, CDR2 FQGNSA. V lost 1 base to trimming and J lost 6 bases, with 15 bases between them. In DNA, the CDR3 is TGTGCCAGCAGCTTAGGGGTCCCGGGCTTGGATGGCTACACCTTC. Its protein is CASSLGVPGLDGYTF.

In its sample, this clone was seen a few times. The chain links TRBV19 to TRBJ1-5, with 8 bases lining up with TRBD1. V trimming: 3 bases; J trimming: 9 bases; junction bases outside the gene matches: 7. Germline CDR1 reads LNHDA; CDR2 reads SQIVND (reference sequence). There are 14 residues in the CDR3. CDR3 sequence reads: CASSIGQGFLPQHF. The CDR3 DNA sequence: TGTGCCAGTAGTATTGGACAGGGCTTTTTGCCCCAGCATTTT.

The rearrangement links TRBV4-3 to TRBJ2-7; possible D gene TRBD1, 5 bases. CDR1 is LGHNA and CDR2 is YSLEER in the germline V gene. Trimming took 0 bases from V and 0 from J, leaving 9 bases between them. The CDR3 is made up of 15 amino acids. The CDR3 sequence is CASSQEAGSSYEQYF. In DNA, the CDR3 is TGCGCCAGCAGCCAAGAAGCAGGGTCCTCCTACGAGCAGTACTTC.

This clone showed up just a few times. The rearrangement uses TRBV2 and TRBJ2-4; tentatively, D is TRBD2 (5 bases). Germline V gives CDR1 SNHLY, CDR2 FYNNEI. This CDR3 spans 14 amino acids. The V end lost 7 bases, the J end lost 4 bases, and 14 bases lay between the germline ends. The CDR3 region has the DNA TGTGCCAGCATAAGGGAGAGCGGTAAAAACATTCAGTACTTC. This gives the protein CASIRESGKNIQYF.

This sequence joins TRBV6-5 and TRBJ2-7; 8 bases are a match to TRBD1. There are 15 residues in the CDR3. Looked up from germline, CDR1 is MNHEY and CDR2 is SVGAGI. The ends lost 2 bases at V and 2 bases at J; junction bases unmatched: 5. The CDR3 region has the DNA TGTGCCAGCAGTTACAGGACAGGGCTCCCCTACGAGCAGTACTTC. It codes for CASSYRTGLPYEQYF.

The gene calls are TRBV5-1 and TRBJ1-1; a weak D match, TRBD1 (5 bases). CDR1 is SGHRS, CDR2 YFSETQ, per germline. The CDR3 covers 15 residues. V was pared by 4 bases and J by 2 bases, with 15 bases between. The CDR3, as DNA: TGCGCCAGCAGCCTCCAGGGAGGGCCTAACACTGAAGCTTTCTTT. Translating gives CASSLQGGPNTEAFF.

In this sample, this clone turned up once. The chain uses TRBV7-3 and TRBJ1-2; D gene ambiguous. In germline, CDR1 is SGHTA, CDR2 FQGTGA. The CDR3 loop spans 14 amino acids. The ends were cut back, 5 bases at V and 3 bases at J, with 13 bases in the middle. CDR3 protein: CASSPSGGDYGYTF. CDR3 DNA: TGTGCCAGCAGCCCATCTGGAGGCGACTATGGCTACACCTTC.

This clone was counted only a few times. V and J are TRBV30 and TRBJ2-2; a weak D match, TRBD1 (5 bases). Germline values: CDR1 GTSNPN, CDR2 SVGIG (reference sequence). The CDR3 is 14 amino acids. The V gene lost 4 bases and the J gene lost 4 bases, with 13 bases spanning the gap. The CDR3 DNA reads TGTGCCTGGAACGTGGGGCTCGGCACCGGGGAGCTGTTTTTT. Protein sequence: CAWNVGLGTGELFF.

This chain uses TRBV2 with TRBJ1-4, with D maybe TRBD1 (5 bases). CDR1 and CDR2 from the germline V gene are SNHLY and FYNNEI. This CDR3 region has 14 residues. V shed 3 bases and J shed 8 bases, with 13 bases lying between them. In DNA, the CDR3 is TGTGCCAGCAGTGACCTGCAGGGAGGCGAAAAACTGTTTTTT. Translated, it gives CASSDLQGGEKLFF.

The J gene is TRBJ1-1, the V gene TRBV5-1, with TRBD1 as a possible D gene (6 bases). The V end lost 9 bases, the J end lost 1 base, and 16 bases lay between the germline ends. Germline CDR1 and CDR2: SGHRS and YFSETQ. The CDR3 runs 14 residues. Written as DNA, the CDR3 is TGCGCCACCACACCGGGACAACAGAACACTGAAGCTTTCTTT. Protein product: CATTPGQQNTEAFF. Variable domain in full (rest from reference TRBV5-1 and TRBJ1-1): KAGVTQTPRYLIKTRGQQVTLSCSPISGHRSVSWYQQTPGQGLQFLFEYFSETQRNKGNFPGRFSGRQFSNSRSEMNVSTLELGDSALYLCATTPGQQNTEAFFGQGTRLTVV.

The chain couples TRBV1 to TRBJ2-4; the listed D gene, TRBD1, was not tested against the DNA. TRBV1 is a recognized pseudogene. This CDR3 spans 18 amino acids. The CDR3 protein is CTSSPTPDRGLAKNIQYF. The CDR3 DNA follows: TGCACCAGCAGCCCCACCCCCGACAGGGGGCTTGCCAAAAACATTCAGTACTTC.

The CDR3 DNA sequence: TGTGCCAGCAGTCCTTTTAGCAATCAGCCCCAGCATTTT. It codes for CASSPFSNQPQHF. The chain couples TRBV6-5 to TRBJ1-5; D unclear. CDR1 and CDR2 from the germline V gene are MNHEY and SVGAGI. This CDR3 is built from 13 residues. V lost 5 bases to trimming and J lost 0 bases, with 5 bases between them.

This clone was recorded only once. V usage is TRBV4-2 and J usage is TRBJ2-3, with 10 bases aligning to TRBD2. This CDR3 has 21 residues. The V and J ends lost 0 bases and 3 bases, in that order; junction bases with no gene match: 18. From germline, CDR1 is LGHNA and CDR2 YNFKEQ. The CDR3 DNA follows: TGTGCCAGCAGCCAAGATAGGAGGGAGCGGGGGGGCCGTTGGGGGACAGATACGCAGTATTTT. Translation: CASSQDRRERGGRWGTDTQYF.

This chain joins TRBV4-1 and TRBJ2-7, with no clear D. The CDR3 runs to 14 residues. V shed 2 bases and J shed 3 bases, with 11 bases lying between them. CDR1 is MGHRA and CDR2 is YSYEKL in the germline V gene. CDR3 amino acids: CASSQLGRFYEQYF. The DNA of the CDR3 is TGCGCCAGCAGCCAATTGGGCCGATTCTACGAGCAGTACTTC.

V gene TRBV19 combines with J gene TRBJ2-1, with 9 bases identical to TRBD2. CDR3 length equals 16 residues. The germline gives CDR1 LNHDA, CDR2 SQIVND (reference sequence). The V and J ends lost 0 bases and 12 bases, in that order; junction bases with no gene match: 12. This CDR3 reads CASSIDRSSGAVRQFF. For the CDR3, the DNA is TGTGCCAGTAGTATAGATAGGTCTAGCGGGGCCGTTAGGCAGTTCTTC.

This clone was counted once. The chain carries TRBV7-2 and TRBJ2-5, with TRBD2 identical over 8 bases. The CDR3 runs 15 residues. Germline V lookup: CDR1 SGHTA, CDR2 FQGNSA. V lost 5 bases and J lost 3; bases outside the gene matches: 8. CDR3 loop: CASSKPGLGEETQYF. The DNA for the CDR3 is TGTGCCAGCAGCAAACCGGGACTAGGGGAAGAGACCCAGTACTTC.